This T cell receptor (beta chain) was profiled in a study of shared clonotypes between healthy human individuals. The wider study: The study drew on two women and three men aged 18 to 49 as donors. Findings and limits, study-wide: Naive CD4 clonotypes were shared across several donors at roughly 5%.

For each subset, genomic DNA was distributed in equal portions over several immunoSEQ plates. Under the authors' procedure: With immunoSEQ giving junction-only sequences and no quality scores, filtering differed. Method: immunoSEQ multiplex PCR; TCRdb's copy keeps in-frame clones and lacks some. For V, J and clone size, that table is used; D and trimming come from the DNA. This sample has over 2 million clones, with about 95% found just once. The germline V gene encodes CDR1 PRHDT and CDR2 FYEKMQ (reference sequence). Trimming cost V 3 bases and J 5 bases, with 19 bases left between them. This CDR3 contains 17 residues. Naive CD8 isolation took CD45RO-negative cells positively selected for CCR7 and excluded terminally differentiated effector memory CD45RA+ cells. Turning to this clone: Its antigen is as yet unknown.

The specimen was naive CD8+ T cells sorted from blood. The chain uses TRBV13 and TRBJ1-4; D possibly corresponds to TRBD1 (5 bases). The TCR was taken from a man aged 18 to 30 in good health. CDR3 coding DNA: TGTGCCAGCAGCTTTTCGTCGTCAGGGCGACGGAATGAAAAACTGTTTTTT. Residues: CASSFSSSGRRNEKLFF.